This T cell receptor (beta chain) was observed in a study of blood T cell repertoires in COVID-19. Study background: COVID-19 samples from acute and convalescent phases originated in the United States, Italy and Spain.

Under the authors' procedure: Estimation of nucleated cell counts relied on the amplification of reference gene primers. Assay: immunoSEQ multiplex PCR; the TCRdb copy retains only in-frame clones and omits some. The D gene and trimming were derived from the DNA, and the V and J assignments and clone size from that table. This sample has 150,000 to 200,000 clones, with roughly 84% found just once. The age range of participants was 18 to 89 years, with residence in about two dozen US areas. All recovered Cohort 3 donors got two negative PCRs, got clearance, or saw symptom resolution. This clone was seen more than once but under ten times. Trimming removed 0 bases from V and 6 bases from J, with 20 bases in between. The CDR3 sequence is 17 residues long. Germline CDR1 LGHDT, CDR2 YNNKEL (reference sequence).

The chain links TRBV3-1 (or the pseudogene TRBV3-2) to TRBJ1-2; weak D call: TRBD1 (6 bases). The sample was PBMCs or T cells enriched from blood (not recorded which). The origin of this receptor is a man in his forties or fifties who had recovered from COVID-19. The CDR3 region has the DNA TGTGCCAGCAGCCAAGAGGCCACAGGGCTCCGCCGGGATGGCTACACCTTC. Translating gives CASSQEATGLRRDGYTF.